These T cell receptor beta chains were read from a single sample in a study of cytomegalovirus exposure and HLA in healthy donors. Data came from immunoSEQ multiplex PCR; TCRdb stores just in-frame clones and leaves some out. The repertoire consists of some 170,000 clones, with just over 75% occurring once and the leading ten covering approximately 3.7%. Material for sequencing was PBMCs. The receptors were gathered from a woman aged 55-69 years in good health and CMV-seropositive. Each CDR3 is given with its conserved first and last residue. D genes are given only for firm matches. Clone size is given for some rows only: seen once, a few or many times, or a class if the clone is expanded.

>NA|NA|TRBV7-9|TRBJ2-7
CASSFGSSYEQYF
TGTGCCAGCAGCTTTGGGAGCTCCTACGAGCAGTACTTC
>few|TRBD1|TRBV19|TRBJ2-6
CASSDPGQGASGANVLTF
TGTGCCAGTAGTGACCCGGGACAGGGGGCTTCTGGGGCCAACGTCCTGACTTTC
>NA|NA|TRBV10-3|TRBJ2-7
CAISVPPEGKYEQYF
TGTGCCATCAGTGTGCCTCCCGAGGGAAAGTACGAGCAGTACTTC
>NA|NA|TRBV5-1|TRBJ2-1
CASSLAFVSYNEQFF
TGCGCCAGCAGCTTGGCGTTCGTTTCCTACAATGAGCAGTTCTTC
>NA|NA|TRBV7-2|TRBJ2-7
CASSFGGHYEQYF
TGTGCCAGCAGCTTCGGGGGGCACTACGAGCAGTACTTC
>NA|TRBD1|TRBV2|TRBJ1-6
CASSRHRGQLGSYNSPLHF
TGTGCCAGCAGTCGCCACAGGGGGCAACTGGGCTCCTATAATTCACCCCTCCACTTT
>few|NA|TRBV18|TRBJ2-5
CASSPQLADTSETQYF
TGTGCCAGCTCACCACAGTTAGCGGATACCTCTGAGACCCAGTACTTC
>NA|NA|TRBV5-1|TRBJ2-7
CASSFLGGSSGAGYEQYF
TGCGCCAGCAGCTTTTTAGGGGGTTCTTCGGGCGCGGGCTACGAGCAGTACTTC
>NA|NA|TRBV15|TRBJ1-5
CATSSTGYEGPQHF
TGTGCCACCAGCTCGACAGGCTACGAGGGGCCCCAGCATTTT
>NA|TRBD2|TRBV27|TRBJ2-1
CASRPWGGLAAPDNEQFF
TGTGCCAGCAGGCCTTGGGGGGGACTAGCGGCCCCTGACAATGAGCAGTTCTTC
>NA|NA|TRBV27|TRBJ1-4
CASSLVGGGEKLFF
TGTGCCAGCAGTTTAGTTGGCGGGGGAGAAAAACTGTTTTTT
>NA|TRBD1|TRBV7-8|TRBJ2-2
CASSPQWTGSRSDTGELFF
TGTGCCAGCAGCCCCCAGTGGACAGGGTCCCGTTCGGACACCGGGGAGCTGTTTTTT
>NA|TRBD1|TRBV19|TRBJ2-7
CASSIISGTGRYEQYF
TGTGCCAGTAGTATTATTTCCGGGACAGGGCGTTACGAGCAGTACTTC
>few|NA|TRBV5-4|TRBJ1-2
CASTKLNYGYTF
TGTGCCAGCACCAAACTAAACTATGGCTACACCTTC
>NA|TRBD1|TRBV18|TRBJ2-3
CASSPQQGADTQYF
TGTGCCAGCTCACCACAACAGGGGGCTGATACGCAGTATTTT
>NA|NA|TRBV18|TRBJ1-1
CASSPGRGNTEAFF
TGTGCCAGCTCACCGGGGAGGGGGAACACTGAAGCTTTCTTT
>NA|NA|TRBV6-6|TRBJ2-2
CASRPGYTGELFF
TGTGCCTCCCGGCCGGGTTACACCGGGGAGCTGTTTTTT
>NA|NA|TRBV21-1|TRBJ1-2
CASSRQPGRGHGYTF
TGTGCCAGCAGCAGACAACCGGGCAGGGGGCATGGCTACACCTTC
>NA|NA|TRBV30|TRBJ2-7
CAWSARGQTYTYEQYF
TGTGCCTGGAGTGCCCGAGGACAGACCTACACCTACGAGCAGTACTTC
>few|TRBD2|TRBV27|TRBJ2-2
CASSSGTSGGFRIGELFF
TGTGCCAGCAGTTCCGGGACTAGCGGGGGGTTTCGGATTGGGGAGCTGTTTTTT
>NA|TRBD1|TRBV19|TRBJ2-7
CASSSTGAYEQYF
TGTGCCAGTAGTTCGACAGGGGCCTACGAGCAGTACTTC
>NA|TRBD1|TRBV5-4|TRBJ2-3
CASSWTGADTQYF
TGTGCCAGCAGCTGGACAGGGGCAGATACGCAGTATTTT
>NA|NA|TRBV11-2|TRBJ1-3
CASSMDNPGNTIYF
TGTGCCAGCAGCATGGACAATCCTGGAAACACCATATATTTT
>NA|NA|TRBV15|TRBJ2-5
CATSRARGTQETQYF
TGTGCCACCAGCAGAGCCCGAGGAACCCAAGAGACCCAGTACTTC
>NA|NA|TRBV9|TRBJ1-1
CASSLPPAGTEAFF
TGTGCCAGCAGCCTCCCGCCGGCGGGCACTGAAGCTTTCTTT
>NA|TRBD2|TRBV5-6|TRBJ2-1
CASSLGTSPYNEQFF
TGTGCCAGCAGCCTCGGGACTAGCCCTTACAATGAGCAGTTCTTC
>NA|TRBD1|TRBV5-5|TRBJ1-2
CASSSTGTGPYGYTF
TGTGCCAGCAGCTCCACCGGGACAGGGCCCTATGGCTACACCTTC
>NA|TRBD2|TRBV5-4|TRBJ2-5
CASSGGTIQETQYF
TGTGCCAGCAGCGGCGGGACTATACAAGAGACCCAGTACTTC
>NA|NA|TRBV4-1|TRBJ1-1
CASSQGAIGNTEAFF
TGCGCCAGCAGCCAAGGGGCCATTGGGAACACTGAAGCTTTCTTT
>NA|NA|TRBV18|TRBJ2-5
CASSPLGGYQETQYF
TGTGCCAGCTCACCACTTGGAGGCTACCAAGAGACCCAGTACTTC
>few|TRBD2|TRBV15|TRBJ2-7
CATSRELADYEQYF
TGTGCCACCAGCAGAGAACTAGCGGACTACGAGCAGTACTTC
>NA|NA|TRBV15|TRBJ1-5
CATSPRERYQPQHF
TGTGCCACCAGCCCTCGGGAGAGATATCAGCCCCAGCATTTT
>NA|TRBD1|TRBV10-3|TRBJ2-5
CAISPGAGQGRQETQYF
TGTGCCATCAGCCCCGGGGCGGGACAGGGGCGTCAAGAGACCCAGTACTTC
>few|NA|TRBV7-2|TRBJ2-2
CASSLALVTGELFF
TGTGCCAGCAGCTTAGCCCTAGTTACCGGGGAGCTGTTTTTT
>NA|TRBD2|TRBV27|TRBJ2-7
CASRQLPRASGSYEQYF
TGTGCCAGCCGCCAGCTCCCCAGGGCTAGCGGGTCCTACGAGCAGTACTTC
>NA|NA|TRBV5-4|TRBJ1-2
CASSQAVFNYGYTF
TGTGCCAGCAGTCAAGCGGTGTTTAACTATGGCTACACCTTC
>NA|TRBD1|TRBV11-2|TRBJ2-5
CASRPPGGLSETQYF
TGTGCCAGCAGGCCTCCAGGGGGCTTGTCAGAGACCCAGTACTTC
>few|NA|TRBV6-1|TRBJ1-4
CASSDGGFNEKLFF
TGTGCCAGCAGTGACGGGGGATTTAATGAAAAACTGTTTTTT
>NA|NA|TRBV18|TRBJ1-1
CASSETVNTEAFF
TGTGCCAGCTCAGAAACAGTGAACACTGAAGCTTTCTTT
>NA|TRBD1|TRBV6-5|TRBJ1-4
CASSSQTGYNEKLFF
TGTGCCAGCAGTTCCCAGACAGGGTATAATGAAAAACTGTTTTTT
>once|TRBD1|TRBV29-1|TRBJ2-7
CSVDGTGGYEQYF
TGCAGCGTAGACGGGACAGGGGGCTACGAGCAGTACTTC
>NA|TRBD1|TRBV4-1|TRBJ1-1
CASSQAGQGNTEAFF
TGCGCCAGCAGCCAGGCGGGACAGGGGAACACTGAAGCTTTCTTT
>NA|TRBD1|TRBV2|TRBJ1-6
CASSVDRGGNNSPLHF
TGTGCCAGCAGCGTCGACAGGGGAGGGAATAATTCACCCCTCCACTTT